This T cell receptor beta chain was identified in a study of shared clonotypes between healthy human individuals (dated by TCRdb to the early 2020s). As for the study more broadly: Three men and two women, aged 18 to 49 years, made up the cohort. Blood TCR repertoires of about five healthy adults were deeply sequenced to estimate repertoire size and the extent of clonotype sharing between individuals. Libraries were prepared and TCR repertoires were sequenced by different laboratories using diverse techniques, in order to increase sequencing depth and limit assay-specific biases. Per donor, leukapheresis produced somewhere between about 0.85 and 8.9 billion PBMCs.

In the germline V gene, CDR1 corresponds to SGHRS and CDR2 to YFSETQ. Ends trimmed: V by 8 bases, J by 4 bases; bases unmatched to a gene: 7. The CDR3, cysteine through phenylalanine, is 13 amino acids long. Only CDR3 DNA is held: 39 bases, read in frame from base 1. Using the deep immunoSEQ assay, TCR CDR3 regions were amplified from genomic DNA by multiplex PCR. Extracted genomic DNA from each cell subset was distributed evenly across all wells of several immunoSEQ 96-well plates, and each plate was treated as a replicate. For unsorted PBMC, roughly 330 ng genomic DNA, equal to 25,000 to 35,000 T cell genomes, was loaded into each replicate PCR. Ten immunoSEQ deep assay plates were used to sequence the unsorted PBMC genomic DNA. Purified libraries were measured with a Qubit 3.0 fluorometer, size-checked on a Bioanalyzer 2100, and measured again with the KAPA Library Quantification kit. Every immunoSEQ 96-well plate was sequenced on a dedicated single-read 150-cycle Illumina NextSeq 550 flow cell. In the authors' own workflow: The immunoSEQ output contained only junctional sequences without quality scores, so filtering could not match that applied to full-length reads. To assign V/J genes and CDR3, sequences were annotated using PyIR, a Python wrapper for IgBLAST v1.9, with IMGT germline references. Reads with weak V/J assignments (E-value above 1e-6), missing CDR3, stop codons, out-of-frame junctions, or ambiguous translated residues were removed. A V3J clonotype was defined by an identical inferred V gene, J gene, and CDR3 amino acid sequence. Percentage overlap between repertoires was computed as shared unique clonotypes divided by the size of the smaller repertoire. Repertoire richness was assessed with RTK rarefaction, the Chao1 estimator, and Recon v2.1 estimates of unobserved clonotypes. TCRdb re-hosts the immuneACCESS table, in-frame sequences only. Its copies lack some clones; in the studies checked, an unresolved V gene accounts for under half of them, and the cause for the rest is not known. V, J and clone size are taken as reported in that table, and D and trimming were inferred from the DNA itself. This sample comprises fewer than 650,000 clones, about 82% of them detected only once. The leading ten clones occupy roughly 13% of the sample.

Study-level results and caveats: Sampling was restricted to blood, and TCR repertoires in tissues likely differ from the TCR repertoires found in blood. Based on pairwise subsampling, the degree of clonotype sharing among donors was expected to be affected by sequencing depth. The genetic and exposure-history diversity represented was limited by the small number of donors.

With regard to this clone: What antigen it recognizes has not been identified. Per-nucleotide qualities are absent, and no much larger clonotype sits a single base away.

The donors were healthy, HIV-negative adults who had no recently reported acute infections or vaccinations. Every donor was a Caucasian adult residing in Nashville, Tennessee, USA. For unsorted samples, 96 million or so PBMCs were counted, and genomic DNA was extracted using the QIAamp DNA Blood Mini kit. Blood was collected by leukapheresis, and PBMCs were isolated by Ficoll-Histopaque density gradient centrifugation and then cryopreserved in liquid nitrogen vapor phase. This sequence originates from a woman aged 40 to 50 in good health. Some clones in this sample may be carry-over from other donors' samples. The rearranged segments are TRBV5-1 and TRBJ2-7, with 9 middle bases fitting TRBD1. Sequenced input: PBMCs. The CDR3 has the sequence CASRTGATYEQYF. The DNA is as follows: TGCGCCAGTAGGACAGGGGCGACTTACGAGCAGTACTTC.